The 7 T cell receptor beta chains reported below all come from one sample, sequenced in a study of spatial heterogeneity in lung cancer. Time point denoted: sample taken at primary tumor resection. TCRdb used MiXCR to reprocess the 5' RACE reads, holding one entry per CDR3 protein. The top ten clones hold roughly 28% of a sample with 40,000 or so distinct CDR3 sequences, 6% to 8% of them seen once. This material consisted of PBMCs, taken at surgery. The receptor source for this set is a male donor with early-stage non-small cell lung cancer.

This clonotype was counted only a few times. V is TRBV27 and J is TRBJ2-5, with TRBD1 matching over 7 bases. Per the germline V gene, CDR1 is MNHEY and CDR2 is SMNVEV (reference sequence). The CDR3 is made up of 13 amino acids. V gave up 5 bases and J gave up 4 bases; unmatched junction bases: 4. In DNA, the CDR3 is TGTGCCAGCAGTAGAAGGGGGCGAGAGACCCAGTACTTC. Translation: CASSRRGRETQYF.

The chain has TRBV10-3 and TRBJ1-5; 8 bases match TRBD1. The CDR3 consists of 15 residues. The germline V gene encodes CDR1 ENHRY and CDR2 SYGVKD. Germline trimming cut 2 bases from V and 6 bases from J; bases unmatched to any gene: 6. The CDR3 loop is CAISERQGALQPQHF. CDR3 DNA sequence: TGTGCCATCAGTGAGCGTCAGGGGGCTCTTCAGCCCCAGCATTTT.

This clonotype was observed a few times. The genes are TRBV7-3 and TRBJ2-3; TRBD2 agrees at 13 bases. V dropped 1 base and J dropped 0; count of bases not matched to a gene: 1. This CDR3 comprises 17 residues. Per germline, CDR1 SGHTA and CDR2 FQGTGA. The CDR3 protein is CASSLMGLAGSTDTQYF. The CDR3 coding sequence is TGTGCCAGCAGCTTAATGGGACTAGCGGGGAGCACAGATACGCAGTATTTT.

This chain joins TRBV20-1 and TRBJ1-2, with 9 bases fitting TRBD1. Germline lookup yields CDR1 DFQATT and CDR2 SNEGSKA (reference sequence). With 3 bases clipped from V and 7 bases from J, the junction kept 12 bases outside the gene matches. The CDR3 contains 15 residues. The CDR3 reads CSARKPGTGTSGYTF. The CDR3 DNA follows: TGCAGTGCTAGGAAACCCGGGACAGGGACTTCTGGCTACACCTTC.

This clonotype was observed at least ten times. The chain couples TRBV5-4 to TRBJ2-2; 11 nucleotides match TRBD2. The V segment lost 4 bases and the J segment 3 bases; nucleotides outside the gene matches: 8. This CDR3 has 17 residues. Per germline, CDR1 SGHNT and CDR2 YYREEE (reference sequence). CDR3 sequence reads: CASSPGTSGYDTGELFF. DNA of the CDR3: TGTGCCAGCAGCCCGGGGACTAGCGGTTATGACACCGGGGAGCTGTTTTTT.

This clonotype was counted many times. The rearrangement joins TRBV18 to TRBJ2-5; D might be TRBD1 or TRBD2, each matching 5 bases. Between the trimmed V and J ends, which lost 5 bases and 4 bases, there was a span of 5 bases. The CDR3 has 11 amino acids. Looked up from germline, CDR1 is KGHSH and CDR2 is LQKENI. For the CDR3, the DNA is TGTGCCAGCTCAGGGGGAGAGACCCAGTACTTC. It translates to CASSGGETQYF.

The V gene is TRBV10-3, the J gene TRBJ1-3, with a possible D match to TRBD1 (5 bases). CDR1 and CDR2 (germline): ENHRY, SYGVKD. The CDR3 is 14 residues long. Deletions cut 11 bases from V and 1 base from J, with 15 bases between. CDR3 bases: TGTGCCGTCGGAACTGGGGGGTCTGGAAACACCATATATTTT. Protein: CAVGTGGSGNTIYF.